The source of this T cell receptor (beta chain) is a study of CD8+CD57+ T cells in acquired aplastic anemia. The wider study: Sorting CD4+ and CD8+ cells gave DNA averaging around 3 ug. Healthy donors had, on average, around 11 million reads for their CD4+ cells.

TCR beta VDJ combinations and CDR3 sequences were profiled from genomic DNA. TCRdb used MiXCR to reprocess the reads, holding one entry per CDR3 protein. Here the sample spans 150,000 to 200,000 distinct CDR3 sequences, under 55% being singletons. In germline, CDR1 is SNHLY, CDR2 FYNNEI. The CDR3 runs to 11 residues. Trimming took off 7 bases at V and 2 bases at J, with 5 bases between the two ends. The receptor was isolated from a human donor in good health. Material for sequencing was sorted CD4+, CD8+, or CD8+CD57+ T cells (not recorded which) from PBMCs. The chain joins TRBV2 to TRBJ1-1; no clear D gene. The CDR3 protein is CASKRNTEAFF. CDR3 in DNA: TGTGCCAGCAAGAGAAACACTGAAGCTTTCTTT.